The 25 T cell receptor beta chains below all came from one sample that was sequenced in a study of CD4 T cells in relation to SARS-CoV-2 and coronaviruses. Data came from immunoSEQ multiplex PCR; TCRdb stores just in-frame clones and leaves some out. This table has about 41,000 clones, 84% appearing once. Their recognized antigens are unknown. The sample was naive CD4+ T cells from PBMCs, cultured in vitro. Subset: naive CD4+ T cells isolated by negative enrichment. The receptor set was obtained from an adult with COVID-19.

This chain joins TRBV19 and TRBJ1-2; D is possibly TRBD1 (5 bases). Trimming pared 4 bases from V and 2 bases from J, leaving 23 bases between. This CDR3 comprises 18 residues. The germline gives CDR1 LNHDA, CDR2 SQIVND (reference sequence). CDR3 in amino acids: CASSTPWGGFGENYGYTF. The CDR3 nucleotides are TGTGCCAGTAGTACCCCCTGGGGCGGTTTTGGCGAAAACTATGGCTACACCTTC.

The chain carries TRBV6-1 and TRBJ1-4, with D hard to call. CDR1 and CDR2 from the germline V gene are MNHNS and SASEGT. The CDR3 totals 17 residues. The V end lost 4 bases, the J end lost 2 bases, and 17 bases lay between the germline ends. CDR3 nucleotide sequence: TGTGCCAGCAGTGGGTCTCGGTACGCAACGACTAATGAAAAACTGTTTTTT. Protein sequence: CASSGSRYATTNEKLFF.

This clone was counted only a few times. The gene calls are TRBV2 and TRBJ1-2, with D unclear. Deletions cut 4 bases from V and 4 bases from J, with 7 bases between. The CDR3 consists of 12 residues. Germline CDR1 SNHLY, CDR2 FYNNEI. The CDR3 DNA reads TGTGCCAGCAGTGTACTCTTCTATGGCTACACCTTC. Its protein product is CASSVLFYGYTF.

This chain links TRBV28 with TRBJ2-7; 13 bases line up with TRBD2. The ends lost 6 bases at V and 2 bases at J; junction bases unmatched: 4. The CDR3 has 15 residues. From germline, CDR1 is MDHEN and CDR2 SYDVKM. The CDR3 protein is CASRKGLAGAYEQYF. The CDR3 DNA reads as TGTGCCAGCAGAAAAGGACTAGCGGGAGCCTACGAGCAGTACTTC.

The chain recombines TRBV19 with TRBJ2-2, with D hard to call. Germline lookup yields CDR1 LNHDA and CDR2 SQIVND (reference sequence). The CDR3 consists of 16 residues. V was cut by 0 bases and J by 5 bases, with 13 bases left in between. The CDR3 protein is CASSIDPIGRTGELFF. CDR3 nucleotides: TGTGCCAGTAGTATAGATCCCATTGGACGGACCGGGGAGCTGTTTTTT.

The chain uses TRBV28 and TRBJ2-1, with TRBD1 matching 9 bases. This CDR3 is 15 amino acids long. Germline trimming cut 7 bases from V and 7 bases from J; bases unmatched to any gene: 11. CDR1 and CDR2 from the germline V gene are MDHEN and SYDVKM. CDR3 residues: CASTPPGTGRNEQFF. Written as DNA, the CDR3 is TGTGCCAGCACCCCCCCCGGGACAGGGAGGAATGAGCAGTTCTTC.

The CDR3 is CASSPPGGNQPQHF. The CDR3 bases are TGTGCCAGCTCACCACCGGGCGGGAATCAGCCCCAGCATTTT. V and J are TRBV18 and TRBJ1-5; D is unclear. The V and J ends lost 0 bases and 4 bases respectively, with 7 bases between them. Germline-derived CDR1 and CDR2 are KGHSH and LQKENI. There are 14 residues in the CDR3.

The chain couples TRBV7-8 to TRBJ1-2; 7 bases are a match to TRBD1. CDR3 length: 14 residues. J was trimmed by 2 bases and V by 5 bases; bases with no gene match: 5. Germline loops: CDR1 SGHVS, CDR2 FQNEAQ. This CDR3 reads CASSETGKNYGYTF. As DNA, the CDR3 is TGTGCCAGCAGCGAGACAGGGAAAAACTATGGCTACACCTTC.

In this sample, this clone turned up a few times. In nucleotides, the CDR3 is TGTGCCAGCAGCCCGACCCGCAGGGGCAGTTACGAGCAGTACTTC. It translates to CASSPTRRGSYEQYF. The chain employs TRBV7-2 and TRBJ2-7; possible D gene TRBD1, 6 bases. V lost 5 bases and J lost 4, with 18 bases in between. Germline V gives CDR1 SGHTA, CDR2 FQGNSA. The CDR3 is 15 amino acids.

This chain links TRBV2 with TRBJ2-3; 8 bases are shared with TRBD2. Germline CDR1 and CDR2: SNHLY and FYNNEI. With 6 bases clipped from V and 3 bases from J, the junction kept 5 bases outside the gene matches. CDR3 length equals 14 residues. The CDR3 DNA is TGTGCCAGCAGCGATACTAGCGGAACAGATACGCAGTATTTT. This translates into CASSDTSGTDTQYF. The full variable domain, rest sourced from reference TRBV2 and TRBJ2-3, is EPEVTQTPSHQVTQMGQEVILRCVPISNHLYFYWYRQILGQKVEFLVSFYNNEISEKSEIFDDQFSVERPDGSNFTLKIRSTKLEDSAMYFCASSDTSGTDTQYFGPGTRLTVL.

The chain carries TRBV18 and TRBJ2-7, with 9 nucleotides matching TRBD2. The V gene end was trimmed by 3 bases and the J gene end by 4 bases; junction bases not matched to a gene: 4. Germline lookup yields CDR1 KGHSH and CDR2 LQKENI. This CDR3 spans 14 amino acids. CDR3 nucleotides: TGTGCCAGCTCACCCGCGGGAGGGCCGTACGAGCAGTACTTC. Translation gives CASSPAGGPYEQYF.

The gene calls are TRBV6-1 and TRBJ1-2; D unclear. Germline V gene sequence: CDR1 MNHNS, CDR2 SASEGT. V lost 6 bases and J lost 2, with 7 bases in between. The CDR3 has 12 amino acids. In DNA, the CDR3 is TGTGCCAGCAGCCATACCAACTATGGCTACACCTTC. It yields the protein CASSHTNYGYTF.

The chain carries TRBV19 and TRBJ2-1, with 9 nucleotides matching TRBD2. The CDR3 is 13 residues long. V lost 8 bases, J lost 4 bases, and 3 bases stayed unmatched. Germline values: CDR1 LNHDA, CDR2 SQIVND (reference sequence). CDR3 loop: CASGTSRYNEQFF. CDR3 nucleotide sequence: TGTGCCAGTGGGACTAGCAGATACAATGAGCAGTTCTTC.

This sequence joins TRBV7-8 and TRBJ2-7; D is uncertain. The V and J ends lost 5 bases and 4 bases respectively, with 6 bases between them. Per the germline V gene, CDR1 is SGHVS and CDR2 is FQNEAQ. The CDR3 loop spans 11 amino acids. The CDR3 spells CASSPLYEQYF. The DNA of the CDR3 is TGTGCCAGCAGCCCTCTTTACGAGCAGTACTTC.

The rearrangement joins TRBV7-8 to TRBJ1-6; 7 bases match TRBD1. The CDR3 contains 15 residues. Germline V gene lookup returns CDR1 SGHVS and CDR2 FQNEAQ. Germline trimming cut 5 bases from V and 6 bases from J; bases unmatched to any gene: 7. The CDR3 DNA is TGTGCCAGCAGCGGAGGGACAGCCTCTAATTCACCCCTCCACTTT. This gives the protein CASSGGTASNSPLHF.

V gene TRBV15 combines with J gene TRBJ1-4; D gene ambiguous. The germline gives CDR1 LNHNV, CDR2 YYDKDF (reference sequence). Trimming took 1 base from V and 1 from J, leaving 19 bases between them. CDR3 length equals 19 residues. The CDR3 here is CATSRGPSSYPVTNEKLFF. The CDR3 nucleotides read TGTGCCACCAGCAGAGGGCCGTCCTCCTACCCCGTAACTAATGAAAAACTGTTTTTT.

The genes are TRBV7-9 and TRBJ1-1; no firm D call. In germline, CDR1 is SEHNR, CDR2 FQNEAQ (reference sequence). CDR3 length: 14 amino acids. V lost 3 bases and J 1 base, leaving 9 bases between the germline ends. This chain's CDR3 is CASSFSSTNTEAFF. In DNA, the CDR3 is TGTGCCAGCAGCTTCTCCAGTACGAACACTGAAGCTTTCTTT. The whole variable domain, remainder taken from reference TRBV7-9 and TRBJ1-1, is DTGVSQNPRHKITKRGQNVTFRCDPISEHNRLYWYRQTLGQGPEFLTYFQNEAQLEKSRLLSDRFSAERPKGSFSTLEIQRTEQGDSAMYLCASSFSSTNTEAFFGQGTRLTVV.

This chain links TRBV24-1 with TRBJ2-1; TRBD2 aligns across 7 bases. This CDR3 contains 17 residues. V was clipped by 3 bases and J by 4 bases; unmatched bases: 11. Per the germline V gene, CDR1 is KGHDR and CDR2 is SFDVKD. CDR3 amino acids: CATSDPTSSGYYNEQFF. In nucleotides, the CDR3 is TGTGCCACCAGTGATCCCACTTCTAGCGGCTATTACAATGAGCAGTTCTTC.

The chain employs TRBV9 and TRBJ2-7; 9 nucleotides match TRBD1. This CDR3 region has 16 residues. Germline V gene sequence: CDR1 SGDLS, CDR2 YYNGEE. V lost 2 bases and J lost 2; bases outside the gene matches: 8. The CDR3 here is CASSVLPGQGTYEQYF. In DNA, the CDR3 is TGTGCCAGCAGCGTTCTTCCGGGACAGGGTACCTACGAGCAGTACTTC.

This clone was seen only a few times. The rearrangement joins TRBV4-1 to TRBJ1-1; tentative D call: TRBD1 (6 bases). V shed 5 bases and J shed 5 bases, with 15 bases lying between them. The CDR3 totals 14 residues. CDR1 and CDR2 from the germline V gene are MGHRA and YSYEKL. The CDR3: CASSRVGGRTEAFF. Written as DNA, the CDR3 is TGCGCCAGCAGCAGAGTAGGGGGTAGGACTGAAGCTTTCTTT.

In this sample, this clone turned up a few times. DNA of the CDR3: TGTGCCAGCAGGCCGGGTGAGGGAAACAACAATGAGCAGTTCTTC. As protein: CASRPGEGNNNEQFF. The chain combines TRBV2 with TRBJ2-1; D may be TRBD2 (5 bases). The V end was cut by 6 bases, the J end by 5 bases, with 17 bases between. Per germline, CDR1 SNHLY and CDR2 FYNNEI. The CDR3 loop spans 15 amino acids.

The chain joins TRBV6-2 or TRBV6-3 to TRBJ2-3, with TRBD1 matching 9 bases. This CDR3 comprises 15 residues. From germline, CDR1 is MNHEY and CDR2 SVGEGT. V shed 5 bases and J 4 bases; nucleotides not matched to a gene: 7. The CDR3 loop reads CASSDGTGLADTQYF. The CDR3 DNA reads as TGTGCCAGCAGTGATGGGACAGGGTTGGCAGATACGCAGTATTTT.

The V call is TRBV4-2, the J call TRBJ2-3; 9 nucleotides line up with TRBD2. CDR3 length: 19 amino acids. The V and J ends lost 0 bases and 2 bases, in that order; junction bases with no gene match: 12. The germline CDR1 and CDR2 sequences are LGHNA and YNFKEQ. The CDR3 reads CASSQDGIAGVGPTDTQYF. The CDR3 DNA is TGTGCCAGCAGCCAAGATGGGATAGCGGGAGTAGGGCCCACAGATACGCAGTATTTT.

The chain uses TRBV28 and TRBJ2-7; 7 positions agree with TRBD2. Germline-derived CDR1 and CDR2 are MDHEN and SYDVKM. The CDR3 runs 13 residues. V lost 3 bases to trimming and J lost 4 bases; unmatched junction nucleotides: 3. The DNA for the CDR3 is TGTGCCAGCAGTTTGACTAGCATATACGAGCAGTACTTC. It translates to CASSLTSIYEQYF.

CDR3 nucleotides: TGCGCCAGCAGCCCCGGGACTAGCGGGAGTTACGAGCAGTACTTC. Translating gives CASSPGTSGSYEQYF. The chain combines TRBV4-3 with TRBJ2-7, with 14 bases lining up with TRBD2. CDR3 length equals 15 residues. CDR1 is LGHNA, CDR2 YSLEER, per germline. After removal of 4 bases from V and 4 bases from J, the junction contained 3 bases not matched to a gene.